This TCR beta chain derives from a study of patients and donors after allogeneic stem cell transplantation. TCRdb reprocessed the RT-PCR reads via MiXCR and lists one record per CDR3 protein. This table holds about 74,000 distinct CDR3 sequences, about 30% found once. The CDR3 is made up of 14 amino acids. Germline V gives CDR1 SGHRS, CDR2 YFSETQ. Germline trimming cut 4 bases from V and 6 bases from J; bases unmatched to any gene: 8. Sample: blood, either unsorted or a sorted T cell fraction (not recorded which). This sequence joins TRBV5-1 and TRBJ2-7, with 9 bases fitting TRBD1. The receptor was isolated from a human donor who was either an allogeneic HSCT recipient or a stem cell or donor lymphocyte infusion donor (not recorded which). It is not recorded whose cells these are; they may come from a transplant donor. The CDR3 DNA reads TGCGCCAGCAGCCTGGCGGGACAGGGAAGCGAGCAGTACTTC. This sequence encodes CASSLAGQGSEQYF.